A single sample gave rise to the 23 T cell receptor beta chains below, sequenced in a study of blood T cell repertoires in COVID-19. This table comes from immunoSEQ multiplex PCR, and its TCRdb copy is limited to in-frame clones, with some not included. The sample yields about 300,000 clones, 65% to 85% seen once. The sequenced sample was peripheral blood. The receptors were sampled from a woman in her forties or fifties with acute or convalescent COVID-19.

The DNA for the CDR3 is TGTGCCAGCAGCCCGTCTAACAGGGGGGCCAGTGAAAAACTGTTTTTT. Protein: CASSPSNRGASEKLFF. This chain uses TRBV14 with TRBJ1-4; 8 bases match TRBD1. The CDR3 spans 16 residues. With 4 bases clipped from V and 7 bases from J, the junction kept 11 bases outside the gene matches. Germline V gives CDR1 SGHDN, CDR2 FVKESK.

CDR3 loop: CASSTGSQETQYF. CDR3 nucleotide sequence: TGTGCCAGCAGCACAGGGTCCCAAGAGACCCAGTACTTC. The rearrangement uses TRBV6-6 and TRBJ2-5, with D possibly TRBD1 on 6 matching bases. The CDR3 is 13 amino acids. The ends were cut back, 6 bases at V and 1 base at J, with 9 bases in the middle. Germline CDR1 is MNHNY and CDR2 is SVGAGI (reference sequence).

In its sample, this clone was seen a few times. V is TRBV11-3 and J is TRBJ2-1; TRBD2 aligns across 9 bases. V shed 2 bases, J shed 6 bases, and the junction held 5 bases outside the gene matches. The CDR3 is 15 residues long. CDR1 and CDR2 (germline): SGHNT, YENEEA. Written as DNA, the CDR3 is TGTGCCAGCAGCTTACGGGCGGGGGGGCTCAATGAGCAGTTCTTC. Translation: CASSLRAGGLNEQFF.

The rearrangement uses TRBV9 and TRBJ2-6; D is perhaps TRBD1 (6 bases). Deletions cut 3 bases from V and 4 bases from J, with 14 bases between. Germline-derived CDR1 and CDR2 are SGDLS and YYNGEE. This CDR3 is built from 16 residues. DNA for the CDR3: TGTGCCAGCAGCGCCACAGGGTTCATAGGGGCCAACGTCCTGACTTTC. Translating gives CASSATGFIGANVLTF.

The chain uses TRBV5-1 and TRBJ1-3, with D maybe TRBD1 (6 bases). The V end was cut by 4 bases, the J end by 0 bases, with 14 bases between. The CDR3 runs to 16 residues. Germline V gene data show CDR1 as SGHRS and CDR2 as YFSETQ. The DNA for the CDR3 is TGCGCCAGCAGCCTGGGACACACGAACTCTGGAAACACCATATATTTT. This translates into CASSLGHTNSGNTIYF. Full variable domain (outside the CDR3, taken from reference TRBV5-1 and TRBJ1-3): KAGVTQTPRYLIKTRGQQVTLSCSPISGHRSVSWYQQTPGQGLQFLFEYFSETQRNKGNFPGRFSGRQFSNSRSEMNVSTLELGDSALYLCASSLGHTNSGNTIYFGEGSWLTVV.

This chain joins TRBV6-1 and TRBJ2-5, with a possible D match to TRBD1 (6 bases). The CDR3 loop spans 15 amino acids. CDR1 is MNHNS, CDR2 SASEGT, per germline. The ends were cut back, 2 bases at V and 7 bases at J, with 17 bases in the middle. CDR3 bases: TGTGCCAGCAGTGAACAGAGGGGGTCAGCCGGGACCCAGTACTTC. Protein product: CASSEQRGSAGTQYF.

The chain employs TRBV30 and TRBJ2-3; 11 bases line up with TRBD1. The V gene end was trimmed by 4 bases and the J gene end by 6 bases; junction bases not matched to a gene: 9. Germline V lookup: CDR1 GTSNPN, CDR2 SVGIG (reference sequence). The CDR3 contains 15 residues. The CDR3 coding sequence is TGTGCCTGGACCGAGGGACAGGGGGTATGGGATACGCAGTATTTT. Its translation is CAWTEGQGVWDTQYF.

The V gene is TRBV27, the J gene TRBJ1-2, with 7 bases identical to TRBD1. CDR1 is MNHEY, CDR2 SMNVEV, per germline (reference sequence). The trim removed 5 bases at V and 6 bases at J, leaving 9 bases unmatched. The CDR3 runs to 14 residues. The DNA of the CDR3 is TGTGCCAGCAGTCCCCGACAGGGTGAGGATGGCTACACCTTC. It specifies CASSPRQGEDGYTF.

This clone was detected ten times or more. This rearrangement joins TRBV29-1 to TRBJ2-5; TRBD1 matches at 7 bases. Germline trimming cut 8 bases from V and 5 bases from J; bases unmatched to any gene: 8. The CDR3 extends over 12 amino acids. The germline V gene has CDR1 SQVTM and CDR2 ANQGSEA. The CDR3 here is CSFWDSGETQYF. The CDR3 DNA sequence: TGCAGCTTTTGGGACAGTGGGGAGACCCAGTACTTC.

This chain uses TRBV4-3 with TRBJ2-2; possible D gene TRBD1, 6 bases. Germline-derived CDR1 and CDR2 are LGHNA and YSLEER. V was pared by 0 bases and J by 0 bases, with 14 bases between. The length of the CDR3 is 18 residues. The CDR3 spells CASSQEGRGRSNTGELFF. The CDR3 nucleotides read TGCGCCAGCAGCCAAGAGGGCAGGGGCCGTTCGAACACCGGGGAGCTGTTTTTT.

The chain employs TRBV10-3 and TRBJ1-1; 10 bases match TRBD1. From germline, CDR1 is ENHRY and CDR2 SYGVKD. V trimming: 5 bases; J trimming: 3 bases; junction bases outside the gene matches: 3. The CDR3 is 14 residues long. CDR3 amino acids: CAISSGTGDTEAFF. CDR3 nucleotide sequence: TGTGCCATCAGTTCGGGGACAGGGGACACTGAAGCTTTCTTT.

This clone came up once. V usage is TRBV24-1 and J usage is TRBJ2-5; a weak D match, TRBD1 (5 bases). The CDR3 is 15 amino acids. V was cut by 1 base and J by 5 bases, with 13 bases left in between. Per germline, CDR1 KGHDR and CDR2 SFDVKD. Here the CDR3 DNA reads TGTGCCACCAGTGATTTCAGGCAGGGCGGCGAGACCCAGTACTTC. This encodes CATSDFRQGGETQYF.

The V gene is TRBV18, the J gene TRBJ1-2, with unresolved D. The germline V and J ends were trimmed by 2 bases and 8 bases, with 9 bases remaining between them. This CDR3 is 12 amino acids long. Germline V gene data show CDR1 as KGHSH and CDR2 as LQKENI. In DNA, the CDR3 is TGTGCCAGCTCACCAGGGCAGTCGGGCTACACCTTC. Its protein is CASSPGQSGYTF. The full variable domain, completed using reference TRBV18 and TRBJ1-2, is NAGVMQNPRHLVRRRGQEARLRCSPMKGHSHVYWYRQLPEEGLKFMVYLQKENIIDESGMPKERFSAEFPKEGPSILRIQQVVRGDSAAYFCASSPGQSGYTFGSGTRLTVV.

The rearrangement links TRBV29-1 to TRBJ1-5; the D is unclear. Germline V lookup: CDR1 SQVTM, CDR2 ANQGSEA. The length of the CDR3 is 14 residues. V was clipped by 4 bases and J by 4 bases, with 14 bases between them. As DNA, the CDR3 is TGCAGCGTTGTCGAGGGTAAGGAGAATCAGCCCCAGCATTTT. Its protein product is CSVVEGKENQPQHF.

This chain uses TRBV5-1 with TRBJ2-3, with 8 bases fitting TRBD2. The CDR3 totals 15 residues. V trimming: 3 bases; J trimming: 1 base; junction bases outside the gene matches: 4. Germline CDR1 is SGHRS and CDR2 is YFSETQ. CDR3 coding DNA: TGCGCCAGCAGCTGGTTGCGGGGGGGCACAGATACGCAGTATTTT. Translated: CASSWLRGGTDTQYF.

This clone came up once. The V call is TRBV9, the J call TRBJ1-3; D is possibly TRBD1 (6 bases). The CDR3 totals 15 residues. The germline gives CDR1 SGDLS, CDR2 YYNGEE. The V gene lost 3 bases and the J gene lost 6 bases, with 16 bases spanning the gap. Here the CDR3 DNA reads TGTGCCAGCAGCGCCTTCCCGGGGGGCGAAAACACCATATATTTT. Protein: CASSAFPGGENTIYF.

The CDR3 is CASSSPEITGDQPQHF. CDR3 in DNA: TGTGCCAGCAGTTCACCAGAAATTACAGGGGATCAGCCCCAGCATTTT. The V and J genes are TRBV6-2 or TRBV6-3 and TRBJ1-5, with 7 bases lining up with TRBD1. Looked up from germline, CDR1 is MNHEY and CDR2 is SVGEGT. The CDR3 length is 16 residues. V shed 4 bases and J 5 bases; nucleotides not matched to a gene: 11.

This clone was picked up a small number of times. This sequence joins TRBV30 and TRBJ2-5, with D uncertain. The V gene's germline CDR1 is GTSNPN and CDR2 SVGIG (reference sequence). CDR3 length equals 12 residues. Trimming took off 0 bases at V and 3 bases at J, with 5 bases between the two ends. The CDR3 here is CAWSVTKETQYF. The CDR3 DNA reads TGTGCCTGGAGTGTCACAAAAGAGACCCAGTACTTC.

This chain uses TRBV29-1 with TRBJ1-1, with TRBD1 matching over 9 bases. V was pared by 6 bases and J by 7 bases, with 6 bases of the junction left unmatched. This CDR3 has 12 amino acids. Per germline, CDR1 SQVTM and CDR2 ANQGSEA. CDR3 protein: CSVTGGAGEAFF. The CDR3 DNA is TGCAGCGTAACAGGGGGCGCGGGTGAAGCTTTCTTT.

The CDR3 here is CASSLVPGGGYEQYV. CDR3 coding DNA: TGCGCCAGCAGCTTGGTTCCAGGGGGTGGGTACGAGCAGTACGTC. The J gene is TRBJ2-7, the V gene TRBV5-1; 7 positions match TRBD1. This CDR3 has 15 residues. The ends lost 0 bases at V and 4 bases at J; junction bases unmatched: 7. Germline-derived CDR1 and CDR2 are SGHRS and YFSETQ.

This chain joins TRBV19 and TRBJ2-1; 8 bases are a match to TRBD2. The ends lost 5 bases at V and 7 bases at J; junction bases unmatched: 13. CDR1 is LNHDA, CDR2 SQIVND, per germline (reference sequence). The CDR3 spans 16 residues. This chain's CDR3 is CASSPRGRGGRNEQFF. The CDR3 DNA is TGTGCCAGTAGTCCCCGAGGACGGGGGGGCCGGAATGAGCAGTTCTTC.

The V gene is TRBV18, the J gene TRBJ2-3, with D perhaps TRBD2 (5 bases). Germline values: CDR1 KGHSH, CDR2 LQKENI. This CDR3 is built from 14 residues. V was trimmed by 6 bases and J by 1 base, leaving 11 bases between them. This CDR3 reads CASSYFSGTDTQYF. Written as DNA, the CDR3 is TGTGCCAGCTCCTACTTTAGCGGCACAGATACGCAGTATTTT. Looking up the rest from reference TRBV18 and TRBJ2-3 gives the full variable domain: NAGVMQNPRHLVRRRGQEARLRCSPMKGHSHVYWYRQLPEEGLKFMVYLQKENIIDESGMPKERFSAEFPKEGPSILRIQQVVRGDSAAYFCASSYFSGTDTQYFGPGTRLTVL.

This chain uses TRBV20-1 with TRBJ2-1; possible D gene TRBD1, 5 bases. Between the trimmed V and J ends, which lost 2 bases and 9 bases, there was a span of 5 bases. Germline CDR1 DFQATT, CDR2 SNEGSKA (reference sequence). The CDR3 loop spans 10 amino acids. CDR3 bases: TGCAGTGCTAGAAGGGGTGAGCAGTTCTTC. This codes for CSARRGEQFF.